The 11 T cell receptor beta chains below were found in one sample sequenced in a study of blood T cells in healthy people across ages. Next came a second PCR, run for about 6 to 11 cycles, which used a sample-barcoded 5' primer along with a J-beta primer mix. MiXCR, run by TCRdb on the 5' RACE reads, gives a single entry per CDR3 protein. The sample comprises about 930,000 distinct CDR3 sequences, almost 30% of which are singletons, and 10% rests with the top ten. This same sample was also part of a study on T cells of mothers and their children.

Sequencing used blood. The receptors originated from a woman aged 40 to 49 in good health.

This clonotype has at least ten counts. The V gene is TRBV18, the J gene TRBJ1-5, with 10 bases matching TRBD1. V was clipped by 2 bases and J by 0 bases; unmatched bases: 1. This CDR3 is 16 amino acids long. Germline V gene lookup returns CDR1 KGHSH and CDR2 LQKENI. CDR3 amino acids: CASSPGTGDSNQPQHF. CDR3 DNA sequence: TGTGCCAGCTCACCAGGGACAGGGGATAGCAATCAGCCCCAGCATTTT.

The rearrangement joins TRBV6-2 or TRBV6-3 to TRBJ2-2, with a weak D call TRBD1 (6 bases). Trimming removed 2 bases at V and 0 bases at J, with 13 bases between. The CDR3 has 17 residues. Germline CDR1 MNHEY, CDR2 SVGEGT. CDR3 nucleotide sequence: TGTGCCAGCAGTTACGTTAGAGGACAGCCGAACACCGGGGAGCTGTTTTTT. It specifies CASSYVRGQPNTGELFF.

This clonotype was found many times. The genes are TRBV6-1 and TRBJ2-7; tentative D call: TRBD1 (7 bases). Germline V CDR1 and CDR2: MNHNS, SASEGT. Between the trimmed V and J ends, which lost 5 bases and 0 bases, there was a span of 17 bases. The CDR3 is 16 residues long. The CDR3, as DNA: TGTGCCAGCAGTCTCAGACAGGGACTCCTCTCCTACGAGCAGTACTTC. This translates into CASSLRQGLLSYEQYF.

This clonotype turned up a few times. The gene calls are TRBV3-1 and TRBJ1-5; TRBD1 matches 10 bases. With V trimmed by 4 bases and J by 6 bases, 6 bases remained unmatched. The CDR3 extends over 15 amino acids. CDR1 LGHDT and CDR2 YNNKEL come from the germline V gene (reference sequence). The CDR3 is CASSRGQGGSQPQHF. CDR3 nucleotide sequence: TGTGCCAGCAGCCGAGGACAGGGGGGAAGTCAGCCCCAGCATTTT.

A word on this clonotype: It may be a read error: a sequence one base away is much more abundant. The chain combines TRBV12-3 or TRBV12-4 with TRBJ2-5; D not certain. V lost 4 bases and J lost 4, with 4 bases in between. The CDR3 sequence is 11 residues long. CDR3 nucleotides: TGTGCCAGCAGTTGGGCAGAGACCCAGTACTTC. Translated: CASSWAETQYF.

The rearrangement links TRBV6-1 to TRBJ2-6; the match to TRBD1 covers 7 bases. Germline-derived CDR1 and CDR2 are MNHNS and SASEGT. With 8 bases clipped from V and 4 bases from J, the junction kept 5 bases outside the gene matches. This CDR3 region has 14 residues. CDR3 sequence reads: CASLRGPGANVLTF. CDR3 in DNA: TGTGCCAGCTTGAGGGGGCCCGGGGCCAACGTCCTGACTTTC.

This clonotype is medium-sized (0.01 to 0.1%) by share. This rearrangement joins TRBV7-8 to TRBJ1-5, with D unresolved. V was clipped by 1 base and J by 6 bases, with 7 bases between them. This CDR3 region has 13 residues. The germline CDR1 and CDR2 sequences are SGHVS and FQNEAQ. CDR3 loop: CASSLEERQPQHF. CDR3 in DNA: TGTGCCAGCAGCTTAGAAGAACGTCAGCCCCAGCATTTT.

Comments on this clonotype: One end of the junction varies from germline; a read error may be responsible. The rearrangement links TRBV12-3 or TRBV12-4 to TRBJ2-2; 7 positions agree with TRBD2. This CDR3 comprises 16 residues. In DNA form, the CDR3 reads TGTGCCGGCAGTTTCTTCGCGGGGGAGCGCACCGGGGAGCTGTTTTTT. Its protein is CAGSFFAGERTGELFF.

This clonotype occurred many times. V usage is TRBV20-1 and J usage is TRBJ2-5, with TRBD1 identical over 7 bases. The germline V gene has CDR1 DFQATT and CDR2 SNEGSKA (reference sequence). The CDR3 length is 13 residues. With 3 bases clipped from V and 6 bases from J, the junction kept 7 bases outside the gene matches. CDR3 in DNA: TGCAGTGCTAGGGCTTCGACAGGGAAGACCCAGTACTTC. Residues: CSARASTGKTQYF.

In this sample, this clonotype turned up a few times. The rearrangement uses TRBV7-2 and TRBJ2-5; TRBD1 matches 9 bases. CDR3 size: 16 residues. Per the germline V gene, CDR1 is SGHTA and CDR2 is FQGNSA. V shed 1 base, J shed 4 bases, and the junction held 7 bases outside the gene matches. CDR3 coding DNA: TGTGCCAGCAGCTTAGGGCCGACAGGGGGACTAGAGACCCAGTACTTC. Translated: CASSLGPTGGLETQYF.

With respect to this clonotype: The junction shows a germline mismatch at one end, possibly a read error. The chain links TRBV30 to TRBJ2-6; the D call may be TRBD1 or TRBD2 (5 bases each). The CDR3 is made up of 16 amino acids. Germline CDR1 and CDR2: GTSNPN and SVGIG (reference sequence). The CDR3 region has the DNA TGTGCCTCGAGGGGCGGAGCCGGCTCTGGGGCCAACGTCCGGACTTTC. This translates into CASRGGAGSGANVRTF.